These 22 T cell receptor beta chains originate from one sample sequenced in a study of T cells in Graves' hyperthyroidism and ophthalmopathy (dated by TCRdb to between 2018 and 2021). Receptor amplification or capture employed multiplex PCR. The run used an Illumina HiSeq 2000. Amplification of TCR beta CDR3 regions was carried out from RNA transcripts. The TCR CDR3 was subjected to a first round of RT-PCR using the HTBI primer set and the Qiagen OneStep RT-PCR kit. Through fastp at Q25 and MiXCR, TCRdb rebuilt clones from the public reads, retaining in-frame beta chains. Each CDR3 protein appears once, grouped with its most common genes and DNA. For this sample there are fewer than 900,000 distinct CDR3 sequences; under 20% appear just once. The ten largest clones add up to 16% of the sample. The sample taken for sequencing was blood. Receptor source: a woman in her fifties or sixties with Graves' hyperthyroidism that later progressed to Graves' ophthalmopathy.

This clonotype was seen repeatedly, ten times or more. The rearrangement links TRBV7-2 to TRBJ1-5; D unresolved. Germline values: CDR1 SGHTA, CDR2 FQGNSA. The V end lost 5 bases, the J end lost 3 bases, and 17 bases lay between the germline ends. The CDR3 contains 16 residues. The chain's CDR3 is CASSPALVGINQPQHF. The CDR3 DNA sequence: TGTGCCAGCAGCCCGGCGTTGGTTGGTATCAATCAGCCCCAGCATTTT.

This clonotype showed up many times. This rearrangement joins TRBV3-1 to TRBJ2-5; 8 nucleotides match TRBD1. Germline values: CDR1 LGHDT, CDR2 YNNKEL (reference sequence). The CDR3 spans 14 residues. With 2 bases clipped from V and 5 bases from J, the junction kept 4 bases outside the gene matches. The DNA for the CDR3 is TGTGCCAGCAGCCAATCCGACAGGGGTGAGACCCAGTACTTC. Translating gives CASSQSDRGETQYF.

The chain recombines TRBV20-1 with TRBJ2-7; D gene ambiguous. V was pared by 1 base and J by 3 bases, with 10 bases between. Germline V CDR1 and CDR2: DFQATT, SNEGSKA (reference sequence). The CDR3 spans 13 residues. This CDR3 reads CSARGRVFYEQYF. The CDR3 nucleotides read TGCAGTGCTAGAGGCCGGGTTTTCTACGAGCAGTACTTC.

The chain joins TRBV19 to TRBJ2-2; weak D call: TRBD1 (5 bases). CDR3 length equals 17 residues. With 2 bases removed from V and 5 bases from J, the gap between germline ends came to 18 bases. The germline V gene encodes CDR1 LNHDA and CDR2 SQIVND (reference sequence). DNA for the CDR3: TGTGCCAGTAGTATAAAGCTGACAGACTTGAGAACCGGGGAGCTGTTTTTT. Amino acid sequence: CASSIKLTDLRTGELFF.

The chain uses TRBV29-1 and TRBJ2-7, with a weak D call TRBD1 (5 bases). Germline V gene lookup returns CDR1 SQVTM and CDR2 ANQGSEA. The CDR3 extends over 11 amino acids. Trimming left V 5 bases short and J 6 bases short, with 11 bases between. For the CDR3, the DNA is TGCAGCGTTTTCAGGGCAGGCGAGCAGTACTTC. Protein sequence: CSVFRAGEQYF.

This clonotype was observed many times. The V call is TRBV11-3, the J call TRBJ2-1; the D gene is possibly TRBD2 (6 bases). This CDR3 comprises 14 residues. The germline CDR1 and CDR2 sequences are SGHNT and YENEEA. The V gene lost 5 bases and the J gene lost 2 bases, with 10 bases spanning the gap. The CDR3 DNA reads TGTGCCAGCAGCCGGGGGAGTACCTACAATGAGCAGTTCTTC. Protein sequence: CASSRGSTYNEQFF.

Concerning this clonotype: A much larger clone is a single base away; this may be a read error. V is TRBV5-1 and J is TRBJ1-6; D may be TRBD1 (5 bases). CDR1 is SGHRS, CDR2 YFSETQ, per germline. This CDR3 has 15 residues. Trimming shortened V by 4 bases and J by 10 bases, and 18 bases separated the two germline ends. CDR3 coding DNA: TGCGCCAGCAGCGAGACAGAAACCTTTAGCTCACCCCTCCACTTT. The encoded protein is CASSETETFSSPLHF.

This clonotype was seen at least ten times. The chain employs TRBV11-2 and TRBJ1-2; D might be TRBD1 (6 bases). V was cut by 0 bases and J by 4 bases, with 15 bases left in between. This CDR3 has 16 residues. Germline loops: CDR1 SGHAT, CDR2 FQNNGV. For the CDR3, the DNA is TGTGCCAGCAGCTTAGATCTACAGGGAGGGTCCTATGGCTACACCTTC. Amino acid sequence: CASSLDLQGGSYGYTF.

In its sample, this clonotype was seen many times. The rearrangement uses TRBV11-2 and TRBJ1-5, with unresolved D. The CDR3 has 13 residues. Trimming took off 6 bases at V and 2 bases at J, with 8 bases between the two ends. In germline, CDR1 is SGHAT, CDR2 FQNNGV. The CDR3 DNA reads TGTGCCAGCAGGATGGCGGGCAATCAGCCCCAGCATTTT. Translation gives CASRMAGNQPQHF.

This clonotype was seen only a few times. The gene calls are TRBV7-8 and TRBJ1-4; D is undetermined. Germline V gene sequence: CDR1 SGHVS, CDR2 FQNEAQ. The CDR3 spans 17 residues. V lost 5 bases and J 0 bases, leaving 16 bases between the germline ends. The CDR3 sequence: CASSPEEARATNEKLFF. The CDR3 nucleotides read TGTGCCAGCAGCCCAGAGGAGGCGAGAGCAACTAATGAAAAACTGTTTTTT.

Comments on this clonotype: A much larger clone differs from this one at a single base, so this may be a read error. The genes are TRBV5-1 and TRBJ1-1; D is unresolved. Deletions cut 4 bases from V and 1 base from J, with 14 bases between. Per the germline V gene, CDR1 is SGHRS and CDR2 is YFSETQ. This CDR3 spans 15 amino acids. The CDR3 region has the DNA TGCGCCAGCAGCCCCGGCAAGGGTGGGAACACTGAAGCTTTCTTT. Amino acids: CASSPGKGGNTEAFF.

In DNA, the CDR3 is TGTGCCAGCAGTGTGGCCCTAGCGGGGGGAGAGCAGTTCTTC. This encodes CASSVALAGGEQFF. The chain combines TRBV2 with TRBJ2-1; TRBD2 aligns across 11 bases. V shed 4 bases, J shed 10 bases, and the junction held 6 bases outside the gene matches. CDR1 and CDR2 (germline): SNHLY, FYNNEI. The CDR3 covers 14 residues.

The V call is TRBV3-1, the J call TRBJ1-2, with 7 bases fitting TRBD1. This CDR3 is 15 amino acids long. Per germline, CDR1 LGHDT and CDR2 YNNKEL (reference sequence). V was clipped by 4 bases and J by 7 bases; unmatched bases: 12. CDR3 loop: CASSLSIGGRGGYTF. As DNA, the CDR3 is TGTGCCAGCAGCCTATCGATAGGGGGCAGGGGTGGCTACACCTTC.

Remarks on this clonotype: This could be a read error, since a much larger clone is one nucleotide away. The V and J genes are TRBV6-5 and TRBJ2-7; TRBD1 aligns across 8 bases. The CDR3 is 15 residues long. Looked up from germline, CDR1 is MNHEY and CDR2 is SVGAGI. After removal of 4 bases from V and 6 bases from J, the junction contained 11 bases not matched to a gene. The CDR3 bases are TGTGCCAGCAGTTCCTCCAGGACAGGGTTTTTCGAGCAGTACTTC. Protein: CASSSSRTGFFEQYF.

Only a few counts were recorded for this clonotype. The chain carries TRBV10-3 and TRBJ1-1; tentatively, D is TRBD1 (6 bases). The V end was cut by 3 bases, the J end by 4 bases, with 12 bases between. CDR1 ENHRY and CDR2 SYGVKD come from the germline V gene. The CDR3 extends over 14 amino acids. CDR3 coding DNA: TGTGCCATCAGTGAACCGGGGGCGATCACTGAAGCTTTCTTT. Translated, it gives CAISEPGAITEAFF.

The table lists this clonotype with many counts. This chain connects TRBV6-2 or TRBV6-3 to TRBJ2-1; perhaps TRBD2 as D (6 bases). This CDR3 is built from 15 residues. Trimming cost V 5 bases and J 4 bases, with 15 bases left between them. Germline CDR1 and CDR2: MNHEY and SVGEGT. The CDR3 nucleotides are TGTGCCAGCAGTCCCTTCCGGGACTTTTACAATGAGCAGTTCTTC. This codes for CASSPFRDFYNEQFF.

The rearrangement joins TRBV11-2 to TRBJ1-6, with no clear D. The length of the CDR3 is 14 residues. Looked up from germline, CDR1 is SGHAT and CDR2 is FQNNGV. Trimming removed 5 bases from V and 7 bases from J, with 12 bases in between. The CDR3 nucleotides are TGTGCCAGCAGCGGCACGTTCGTAAATTCACCCCTCCACTTT. Translation: CASSGTFVNSPLHF.

This clonotype was counted at least ten times. The chain carries TRBV12-3 or TRBV12-4 and TRBJ1-1, with 10 bases lining up with TRBD1. V lost 1 base, J lost 1 base, and 0 bases stayed unmatched. CDR3 length: 15 amino acids. DNA of the CDR3: TGTGCCAGCAGTTTAGGGACAGGGGGGAACACTGAAGCTTTCTTT. This sequence encodes CASSLGTGGNTEAFF.

This clonotype was seen just once. This chain links TRBV19 with TRBJ1-4, with 8 bases lining up with TRBD1. V lost 6 bases, J lost 8 bases, and 5 bases stayed unmatched. Germline values: CDR1 LNHDA, CDR2 SQIVND (reference sequence). The CDR3 runs 13 residues. The CDR3 loop reads CASRTTGAEKLFF. Here the CDR3 DNA reads TGTGCCAGTAGAACGACAGGGGCGGAAAAACTGTTTTTT.

The V and J genes are TRBV7-2 and TRBJ1-5; 7 bases agree with TRBD1. Germline-derived CDR1 and CDR2 are SGHTA and FQGNSA. The CDR3 spans 15 residues. With 6 bases clipped from V and 3 bases from J, the junction kept 8 bases outside the gene matches. CDR3 nucleotides: TGTGCCAGCAGGAGAGCTGGACAGGTCAATCAGCCCCAGCATTTT. Encoded protein: CASRRAGQVNQPQHF.

V gene TRBV4-1 combines with J gene TRBJ2-5; 11 bases map to TRBD2. Germline CDR1 reads MGHRA; CDR2 reads YSYEKL. The CDR3 spans 16 residues. V dropped 0 bases and J dropped 9; count of bases not matched to a gene: 9. CDR3 amino acids: CASSQDTLAGGKPQYF. CDR3 sequence (DNA): TGCGCCAGCAGCCAAGATACCCTAGCGGGGGGAAAGCCCCAGTACTTC.

The J gene is TRBJ1-2, the V gene TRBV12-3 or TRBV12-4; D is unclear. The CDR3 sequence is 13 residues long. V gave up 2 bases and J gave up 4 bases, with 8 bases separating them. The CDR3 loop reads CASSLSKAYGYTF. DNA of the CDR3: TGTGCCAGCAGTTTATCCAAAGCCTATGGCTACACCTTC.